Presented here are 21 T cell receptor beta chains from one specimen sequenced in a study of T cell responses to AZD1222 COVID-19 vaccine. Libraries were prepared by immunoSEQ multiplex PCR; TCRdb keeps only in-frame clonotypes and omits some of them. The sample shows tens of thousands of clones, around nine tenths of them seen only once. The sample in question was peripheral blood, obtained 28 days after the second AZD1222 dose. Receptors were obtained from an adult who received the AZD1222 COVID-19 vaccine.

J is TRBJ2-1 and V is TRBV4-1; 7 bases are shared with TRBD2. V trimming: 0 bases; J trimming: 5 bases; junction bases outside the gene matches: 10. CDR3 length: 17 amino acids. Germline CDR1 is MGHRA and CDR2 is YSYEKL. The CDR3 nucleotides read TGCGCCAGCAGCCAAGATTGGGGACTAAGGGTCAACAATGAGCAGTTCTTC. Its translation: CASSQDWGLRVNNEQFF.

This chain joins TRBV19 and TRBJ1-3, with 7 bases matching TRBD1. V lost 5 bases, J lost 0 bases, and 4 bases stayed unmatched. Germline V gene data show CDR1 as LNHDA and CDR2 as SQIVND (reference sequence). The length of the CDR3 is 15 residues. Written as DNA, the CDR3 is TGTGCCAGTAGTCCCGGGACAGACTCTGGAAACACCATATATTTT. Its protein is CASSPGTDSGNTIYF.

The chain carries TRBV7-9 and TRBJ1-4, with TRBD1 as a possible D gene (6 bases). Deletions cut 4 bases from V and 8 bases from J, with 11 bases between. The CDR3 contains 13 residues. Germline loops: CDR1 SEHNR, CDR2 FQNEAQ (reference sequence). CDR3 nucleotides: TGTGCCAGCAGCTACAGGGAAACCGAAAAACTGTTTTTT. This encodes CASSYRETEKLFF.

In the case of this clone: It may be a read error: a sequence one base away is much more abundant. The genes are TRBV10-2 and TRBJ2-3; D gene ambiguous. The CDR3 contains 15 residues. Trimming removed 7 bases at V and 5 bases at J, with 19 bases between. CDR1 is WSHSY, CDR2 SAAADI, per germline. The CDR3 region is CASTQLVANIDTQYF. CDR3 in DNA: TGCGCCAGCACCCAGCTTGTCGCGAACATAGATACGCAGTATTTT.

The chain employs TRBV7-9 and TRBJ2-7, with a weak D call TRBD1 (6 bases). The CDR3 is 14 amino acids. V was shortened by 5 bases and J by 2 bases, with 13 bases between the two germline ends. In germline, CDR1 is SEHNR, CDR2 FQNEAQ (reference sequence). The CDR3 sequence is CASSPTGYPYEQYF. CDR3 in DNA: TGTGCCAGCAGCCCCACAGGGTATCCCTACGAGCAGTACTTC.

The rearrangement uses TRBV28 and TRBJ1-5; TRBD1 matches at 11 bases. Germline assignment: CDR1 MDHEN and CDR2 SYDVKM. V shed 10 bases and J 4 bases; nucleotides not matched to a gene: 6. This CDR3 is built from 14 residues. This CDR3 reads CATRGTGGNQPQHF. The CDR3, as DNA: TGTGCCACGCGCGGGACAGGGGGGAATCAGCCCCAGCATTTT.

The chain recombines TRBV2 with TRBJ1-2, with D possibly being TRBD1 (6 bases). The ends were cut back, 2 bases at V and 8 bases at J, with 15 bases in the middle. This CDR3 spans 14 amino acids. Germline assignment: CDR1 SNHLY and CDR2 FYNNEI. In DNA, the CDR3 is TGTGCCAGCAGTGAAACATATGGGACACGGGGCTACACCTTC. This codes for CASSETYGTRGYTF. The complete variable domain, with remaining parts taken from reference TRBV2 and TRBJ1-2, reads EPEVTQTPSHQVTQMGQEVILRCVPISNHLYFYWYRQILGQKVEFLVSFYNNEISEKSEIFDDQFSVERPDGSNFTLKIRSTKLEDSAMYFCASSETYGTRGYTFGSGTRLTVV.

This clone was recorded only once. The genes are TRBV3-1 (or the pseudogene TRBV3-2) and TRBJ2-7; D is unclear. Germline CDR1 LGHDT, CDR2 YNNKEL (reference sequence). Trimming pared 1 base from V and 6 bases from J, leaving 13 bases between. CDR3 length: 14 residues. The CDR3, as DNA: TGTGCCAGCAGCCAAGGGGCCCGAGAAGTCGAGCAGTACTTC. This codes for CASSQGAREVEQYF.

A few counts support this clone. This chain connects TRBV11-2 to TRBJ2-7; D is unclear. V was cut by 1 base and J by 2 bases, with 9 bases left in between. Germline values: CDR1 SGHAT, CDR2 FQNNGV. The CDR3 runs to 14 residues. The CDR3 bases are TGTGCCAGCAGCTTAGTTATCAGCACCTACGAGCAGTACTTC. This encodes CASSLVISTYEQYF.

J is TRBJ1-1 and V is TRBV5-1; D gene ambiguous. From germline, CDR1 is SGHRS and CDR2 YFSETQ. The V and J ends lost 2 bases and 1 base respectively, with 6 bases between them. The length of the CDR3 is 13 residues. The CDR3: CASSFDGNTEAFF. The CDR3 nucleotides read TGCGCCAGCAGCTTCGATGGGAACACTGAAGCTTTCTTT.

This chain uses TRBV27 with TRBJ1-5, with D perhaps TRBD1 (6 bases). Germline CDR1 and CDR2: MNHEY and SMNVEV (reference sequence). There are 15 residues in the CDR3. V lost 0 bases and J lost 5, with 11 bases in between. In nucleotides, the CDR3 is TGTGCCAGCAGTTTATCGGCAGGGGTGGATCAGCCCCAGCATTTT. Its translation: CASSLSAGVDQPQHF.

The chain couples TRBV5-1 to TRBJ2-7; 12 bases line up with TRBD1. In germline, CDR1 is SGHRS, CDR2 YFSETQ. Losses at the gene ends were 4 bases for V and 5 bases for J; bases not matched to a gene: 10. The CDR3 has 16 residues. The CDR3 DNA reads as TGCGCCAGCAGCCTGGGACAGGGGGCGAACAAGGACGAGCAGTACTTC. Its protein product is CASSLGQGANKDEQYF. The full variable domain, rest sourced from reference TRBV5-1 and TRBJ2-7, is KAGVTQTPRYLIKTRGQQVTLSCSPISGHRSVSWYQQTPGQGLQFLFEYFSETQRNKGNFPGRFSGRQFSNSRSEMNVSTLELGDSALYLCASSLGQGANKDEQYFGPGTRLTVT.

J is TRBJ1-6 and V is TRBV7-8, with no clear D. The germline gives CDR1 SGHVS, CDR2 FQNEAQ. V lost 1 base and J lost 3, with 7 bases in between. This CDR3 has 15 residues. The CDR3 DNA follows: TGTGCCAGCAGCTTAGAACAGTTCTATAATTCACCCCTCCACTTT. The encoded protein is CASSLEQFYNSPLHF.

The chain couples TRBV14 to TRBJ2-3; D unresolved. Germline CDR1 and CDR2: SGHDN and FVKESK. Trimming pared 0 bases from V and 11 bases from J, leaving 15 bases between. The CDR3 is made up of 14 amino acids. In DNA form, the CDR3 reads TGTGCCAGCAGCCAAGATAGCCGGCCCGCGAGGCAGTATTTT. Translated, it gives CASSQDSRPARQYF.

The table lists this clone with a count of one. The J gene is TRBJ1-1, the V gene TRBV29-1; D ambiguous. This CDR3 spans 14 amino acids. The ends were cut back, 4 bases at V and 0 bases at J, with 12 bases in the middle. Germline values: CDR1 SQVTM, CDR2 ANQGSEA. The CDR3 here is CSVAVRVVNTEAFF. The CDR3 DNA is TGCAGCGTTGCTGTTAGGGTCGTGAACACTGAAGCTTTCTTT.

CDR3 in amino acids: CASSLGSGPDTQYF. In nucleotides, the CDR3 is TGCGCCAGCAGCTTGGGCTCCGGACCAGATACGCAGTATTTT. The chain joins TRBV5-1 to TRBJ2-3; D gene ambiguous. The CDR3 sequence is 14 residues long. Per the germline V gene, CDR1 is SGHRS and CDR2 is YFSETQ. V was clipped by 0 bases and J by 4 bases, with 9 bases between them.

The genes are TRBV27 and TRBJ1-2; TRBD1 aligns across 7 bases. The germline gives CDR1 MNHEY, CDR2 SMNVEV (reference sequence). The length of the CDR3 is 11 residues. Trimming took 6 bases from V and 8 from J; bases not matched to a gene: 3. This CDR3 is CASRRGRGYTF. The CDR3 DNA reads as TGTGCCAGCAGAAGGGGGCGAGGCTACACCTTC.

The J gene is TRBJ1-1, the V gene TRBV5-1; D gene uncertain. V gave up 0 bases and J gave up 0 bases, with 6 bases separating them. The germline V gene encodes CDR1 SGHRS and CDR2 YFSETQ. The CDR3 is made up of 14 amino acids. CDR3 region: CASSLEGLNTEAFF. The CDR3 nucleotides are TGCGCCAGCAGCTTGGAGGGCCTGAACACTGAAGCTTTCTTT.

The chain joins TRBV28 to TRBJ2-5; no clear D gene. Per the germline V gene, CDR1 is MDHEN and CDR2 is SYDVKM. This CDR3 has 14 amino acids. V shed 6 bases and J shed 1 base, with 12 bases lying between them. In nucleotides, the CDR3 is TGTGCCAGCAGCGCGCTGGCCCTCCAAGAGACCCAGTACTTC. It specifies CASSALALQETQYF.

The chain couples TRBV28 to TRBJ2-1; TRBD2 matches at 10 bases. CDR1 is MDHEN, CDR2 SYDVKM, per germline. Trimming cost V 4 bases and J 7 bases; bases outside gene matches: 10. The CDR3 spans 16 residues. The CDR3 DNA follows: TGTGCCAGCAGTTCAGAGACTAGCGGGTTTTATAATGAGCAGTTCTTC. Translated: CASSSETSGFYNEQFF.

This clone appeared once. The rearrangement links TRBV6-5 to TRBJ1-2; possible D gene TRBD1, 6 bases. The ends were cut back, 6 bases at V and 6 bases at J, with 11 bases in the middle. The CDR3 extends over 12 amino acids. Germline V gene sequence: CDR1 MNHEY, CDR2 SVGAGI. In DNA, the CDR3 is TGTGCCAGCAGCGCCGGGACAAATGGCTACACCTTC. Translation: CASSAGTNGYTF.